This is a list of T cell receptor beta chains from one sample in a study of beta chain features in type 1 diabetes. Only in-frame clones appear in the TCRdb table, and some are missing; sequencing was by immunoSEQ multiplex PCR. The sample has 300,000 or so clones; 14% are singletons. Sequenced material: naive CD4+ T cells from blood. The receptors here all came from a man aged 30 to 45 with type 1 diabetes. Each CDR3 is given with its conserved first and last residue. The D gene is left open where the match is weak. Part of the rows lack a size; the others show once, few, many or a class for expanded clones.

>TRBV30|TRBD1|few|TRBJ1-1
TGTGCCTGGAGGGTCACAGGGGGAGGAGCTTTCTTT
CAWRVTGGGAFF
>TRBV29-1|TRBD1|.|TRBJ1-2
TGCAGCGCCATGAATTACTCAGGGGGGCCCGGTGCTGGCTACACCTTC
CSAMNYSGGPGAGYTF
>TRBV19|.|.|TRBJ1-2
TGTGCCAGTAGTACAACCGCGTTATATGGCTACACCTTC
CASSTTALYGYTF
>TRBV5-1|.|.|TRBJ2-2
TGCGCCAGCAGTGAGCGGAGCACCGGGGAGCTGTTTTTT
CASSERSTGELFF
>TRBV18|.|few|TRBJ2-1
TGTGCCAGCTCACCCCAGCGGGCCTACAATGAGCAGTTCTTC
CASSPQRAYNEQFF
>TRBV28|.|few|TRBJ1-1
TGTGCCAGCAGGGACAGAGAGAACACTGAAGCTTTCTTT
CASRDRENTEAFF
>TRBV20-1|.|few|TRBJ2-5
TGCAGTGCTGCTAGGGAGACCCAGTACTTC
CSAARETQYF
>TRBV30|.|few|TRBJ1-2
TGTGCCTGGAGTGGAGCGGGGGTACACTCCTTC
CAWSGAGVHSF
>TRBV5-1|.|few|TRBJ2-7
TGCGCCAGCAGCTTAATTTCACAGGGCTACGAGCAGTACTTC
CASSLISQGYEQYF
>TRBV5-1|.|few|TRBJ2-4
TGCGCCAGCAGCTTCGGGGGGCGAAACATTCAGTACTTC
CASSFGGRNIQYF
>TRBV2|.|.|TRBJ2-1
TGTGCCAGCAGTGGAGGACTCTTAAATGAGCAGTTCTTC
CASSGGLLNEQFF